This T cell receptor beta chain stems from a study of T-cell memory formation after mild COVID-19 (dated by TCRdb to about 2021). In terms of the full investigation: TCR sequence clusters from the two donors were largely donor specific. In a couple of donors, T-cell clones that expanded and contracted after mild COVID-19 were followed by sequencing TCRalpha and TCRbeta repertoires longitudinally. Two young, previously healthy adult volunteers, one female and one male, were included in the cohort. The study at large found these results: Whether the second-wave clones peaking on day 37 were SARS-CoV-2 specific was not confirmed. Some responding clones were detected in pre-infection memory, which suggested that pre-existing cross-reactive memory T cells had joined the SARS-CoV-2 response. The study included only a couple of mild cases, and larger cohorts that include severe cases with pre-infection samples were judged to be necessary. Balanced CD4/CD8 phenotypes were observed for clones contracting from day 15 to 85, whereas a bias towards CD4+ was observed for a second wave of clones expanding from day 15 to 37. Contracting CD4+ clones were found mainly in CM and EM memory subsets, while CD8+ clones were enriched in EMRA.

Ficoll-Paque density gradient centrifugation was used to isolate PBMCs. Worth noting for this clonotype: Its antigen is still unknown. Base qualities are missing; no much larger clone stands one base away.

V is pared back by 8 bases and J by 4 bases, with 14 bases lying between the germline termini. CDR1 and CDR2, per the germline V gene, are SGHTA and FQGNSA. Counted from cysteine to phenylalanine, this CDR3 has 13 amino acids. The DNA shown is the 39-base CDR3, in frame from base 1. Sequencing was carried out with an Illumina NovaSeq 6000. TCRalpha and TCRbeta cDNA libraries were constructed by 5'RACE with constant-segment primers, with sample barcodes and unique molecular identifiers being introduced. RNA was extracted from every sample with Trizol reagent. Amplification of the libraries took two PCR steps, and the second step added a second sample barcode plus Illumina TruSeq adapters. The libraries were sequenced on an Illumina NovaSeq using 2 x 150 bp paired-end reads. Per the authors' processing: The reads were demultiplexed and collapsed into UMI-guided consensus sequences using migec v1.2.7. Using mixcr v2.1.11, UMI consensuses were aligned to TRA and TRB V and J templates and then assembled into clonotypes. Expanded or contracted clonotypes were those called significant by both edgeR and NoisET, with noise models trained on biological replicates. For edgeR calls, a false discovery rate-adjusted p below 0.01 and a log2 fold-change threshold of 1 were applied. As an exploratory analysis of dynamics, PCA with hierarchical clustering was applied to max-normalized trajectories of the 1000 most abundant clonotypes. Each responding clone was given a CD4 or CD8 phenotype based on the CD4+ and CD8+ repertoires, which had been sequenced separately. Using fastp trimming at Q25 and MiXCR clonotype assembly, TCRdb reanalyzed the public sequencing data and kept in-frame beta chains. Entries that share a CDR3 protein sequence are merged under the most common genes and DNA. The V and J calls here are based on TCRdb, not the publication. In this sample the table shows about 410,000 distinct CDR3 sequences, about a sixth of which occur a single time. Jointly, the top ten make up about 22% of the sample.

The receptor's source is a man between 18 and 29 years old who had mild COVID-19 (a few samples of this study predate the infection). The sample titles of this study are shuffled in the database, so cell type and time point are left out; the donor was told from shared clones. The rearrangement joined TRBV7-2 to TRBJ1-2; D gene: possibly TRBD1, on 6 matching bases. Sequenced input: PBMCs or a T cell subset sorted from them (not recorded which). This receptor has the CDR3 CASAFQGTYGYTF. The DNA is as follows: TGTGCCAGCGCGTTTCAGGGGACCTATGGCTACACCTTC.